The clone carrying this TCR beta chain showed up just a few times. These data belong to a study of cytomegalovirus exposure and HLA in healthy donors. PCR employed 60 Vbeta and 13 Jbeta primers. The table came from immunoSEQ multiplex PCR; TCRdb's copy has only in-frame clones and leaves some out. Of roughly 180,000 clones in the sample, about 77% were seen once. The length of the CDR3 is 16 residues. The germline CDR1 and CDR2 sequences are MDHEN and SYDVKM. Trimming removed 10 bases from V and 4 bases from J, with 23 bases in between. Sequenced input: PBMCs. This sequence was found in a woman in her 30s in good health and CMV-seropositive. V usage is TRBV28 and J usage is TRBJ1-5; perhaps TRBD1 as D (6 bases). The CDR3 is CATEPGHEVSNQPQHF. The CDR3 region has the DNA TGTGCCACCGAACCGGGACATGAAGTGTCAAATCAGCCCCAGCATTTT.